The 14 T cell receptor beta chains reported below all come from one sample, sequenced in a study of T cells in Graves' hyperthyroidism and ophthalmopathy. Amplification of TCR beta CDR3 regions used RNA as the template. First-round RT-PCR with HTBI primers amplified the TCR CDR3 region. TCRdb itself ran the multiplex PCR reads through MiXCR, one entry per CDR3 protein. The data contain about 620,000 distinct CDR3 sequences, around 15% of them singletons. Input material: blood. These receptor sequences come from a woman aged 30 to 39 with Graves' hyperthyroidism.

The gene calls are TRBV12-3 or TRBV12-4 and TRBJ2-2; 10 bases are shared with TRBD1. The CDR3 totals 15 residues. V dropped 5 bases and J dropped 6; count of bases not matched to a gene: 6. The CDR3 here is CASSTRDRGPGELFF. The CDR3 DNA reads as TGTGCCAGCAGTACCCGGGACAGGGGTCCCGGGGAGCTGTTTTTT.

This chain links TRBV12-3 or TRBV12-4 with TRBJ1-4; D gene ambiguous. Trimming removed 3 bases at V and 4 bases at J, with 18 bases between. This CDR3 has 17 amino acids. This CDR3 reads CASSFGVVLGYNEKLFF. In nucleotides, the CDR3 is TGTGCCAGCAGTTTTGGGGTTGTCTTGGGGTATAATGAAAAACTGTTTTTT.

Only a few counts were recorded for this clonotype. V gene TRBV4-2 combines with J gene TRBJ2-7; TRBD1 agrees at 12 bases. The length of the CDR3 is 16 residues. After removal of 2 bases from V and 3 bases from J, the junction contained 5 bases not matched to a gene. Germline lookup yields CDR1 LGHNA and CDR2 YNFKEQ. CDR3 region: CASSQWGQGANYEQYF. The CDR3 bases are TGTGCCAGCAGCCAATGGGGACAGGGGGCTAACTACGAGCAGTACTTC.

The chain uses TRBV14 and TRBJ2-3; D is uncertain. The germline CDR1 and CDR2 sequences are SGHDN and FVKESK. V shed 1 base and J shed 0 bases, with 8 bases lying between them. This CDR3 is built from 15 residues. In nucleotides, the CDR3 is TGTGCCAGCAGCCAAGTCGGGTTCAGCACAGATACGCAGTATTTT. Amino acids: CASSQVGFSTDTQYF.

This clonotype was found many times. The gene calls are TRBV12-3 or TRBV12-4 and TRBJ2-1; perhaps TRBD1 as D (6 bases). The V and J ends lost 4 bases and 8 bases respectively, with 15 bases between them. The CDR3 length is 14 residues. For the CDR3, the DNA is TGTGCCAGCAGTTCTGCGGACAGCACCTATGAGCAGTTCTTC. It codes for CASSSADSTYEQFF.

The chain has TRBV20-1 and TRBJ1-2, with TRBD1 matching over 9 bases. The CDR3 runs to 15 residues. The V segment lost 3 bases and the J segment 5 bases; nucleotides outside the gene matches: 10. Germline V gene lookup returns CDR1 DFQATT and CDR2 SNEGSKA (reference sequence). The CDR3 loop reads CSASPGTGYEYGYTF. The CDR3 coding sequence is TGCAGTGCTAGTCCTGGGACAGGGTATGAGTATGGCTACACCTTC.

This clonotype appeared a few times. The J gene is TRBJ2-1, the V gene TRBV5-6; no definite D call. Germline CDR1 and CDR2: SGHDT and YYEEEE. The CDR3 extends over 15 amino acids. Trimming stripped 1 base from V and 3 bases from J, with 11 bases between. The CDR3 reads CASSLRSHNYNEQFF. The CDR3, as DNA: TGTGCCAGCAGCTTGAGGTCTCACAACTACAATGAGCAGTTCTTC. Full variable domain (rest looked up from reference TRBV5-6 and TRBJ2-1): DAGVTQSPTHLIKTRGQQVTLRCSPKSGHDTVSWYQQALGQGPQFIFQYYEEEERQRGNFPDRFSGHQFPNYSSELNVNALLLGDSALYLCASSLRSHNYNEQFFGPGTRLTVL.

This clonotype was counted only a few times. The V gene is TRBV28, the J gene TRBJ2-2; 9 nucleotides align to TRBD1. This CDR3 is 17 amino acids long. Germline trimming cut 2 bases from V and 4 bases from J; bases unmatched to any gene: 8. Germline V lookup: CDR1 MDHEN, CDR2 SYDVKM. CDR3 DNA: TGTGCCAGCAGTTTAGTTAGGACAGGGGTGTTCACCGGGGAGCTGTTTTTT. This sequence encodes CASSLVRTGVFTGELFF.

This clonotype was detected only a few times. J is TRBJ1-2 and V is TRBV29-1; D uncertain. V lost 5 bases and J 2 bases, leaving 12 bases between the germline ends. Germline values: CDR1 SQVTM, CDR2 ANQGSEA. CDR3 size: 13 residues. The CDR3 DNA reads TGCAGCGTTTTGCCAGAACAAAACTATGGCTACACCTTC. It codes for CSVLPEQNYGYTF. The full variable domain, with the rest looked up from reference TRBV29-1 and TRBJ1-2, is SAVISQKPSRDICQRGTSLTIQCQVDSQVTMMFWYRQQPGQSLTLIATANQGSEATYESGFVIDKFPISRPNLTFSTLTVSNMSPEDSSIYLCSVLPEQNYGYTFGSGTRLTVV.

This clonotype has just a few counts. With a much larger clone just one base away, this may be a read error. The rearrangement joins TRBV28 to TRBJ2-7; 15 nucleotides agree with TRBD2. Germline CDR1 and CDR2: MDHEN and SYDVKM. This CDR3 is 14 amino acids long. The CDR3 here is CTSRTSGRASEQYF. CDR3 in DNA: TGTACCAGCAGGACTAGCGGGAGGGCCTCCGAGCAGTACTTC.

This sequence joins TRBV7-3 and TRBJ2-1; 9 bases align to TRBD2. Germline lookup yields CDR1 SGHTA and CDR2 FQGTGA. V lost 5 bases to trimming and J lost 8 bases; unmatched junction nucleotides: 7. This CDR3 is built from 14 residues. DNA for the CDR3: TGTGCCAGCAGCGACCGCGGGAGGGCGGATGAGCAGTTCTTC. Its translation is CASSDRGRADEQFF.

This clonotype was seen only once. A read error may account for a junction end that differs from germline. The chain joins TRBV6-1 to TRBJ2-2; D is unclear. Germline CDR1 is MNHNS and CDR2 is SASEGT. The CDR3 is made up of 13 amino acids. The CDR3 DNA is TGTGCCAGCACCAGCCCGAATACCGGGGAGCTGTTTTTT. Translated, it gives CASTSPNTGELFF.

This clonotype was seen at least ten times. The chain combines TRBV6-1 with TRBJ2-5, with 9 bases lining up with TRBD2. The CDR3 is made up of 17 amino acids. Germline-derived CDR1 and CDR2 are MNHNS and SASEGT. J lost 4 bases, V lost 1 base, and 10 bases had no gene match. The CDR3 reads CASSEGGSGRGGETQYF. The CDR3 coding sequence is TGTGCCAGCAGTGAAGGGGGTAGCGGGAGAGGTGGAGAGACCCAGTACTTC.

This clonotype was counted between two and nine times. The rearrangement links TRBV11-2 to TRBJ1-6; a weak D match, TRBD1 (5 bases). Germline CDR1 reads SGHAT; CDR2 reads FQNNGV. The CDR3 is 15 residues long. Trimming left V 5 bases short and J 7 bases short, with 15 bases between. The CDR3 DNA sequence: TGTGCCAGCAGCCAAAAAGGGGCACCCAATTCACCCCTCCACTTT. This translates into CASSQKGAPNSPLHF.